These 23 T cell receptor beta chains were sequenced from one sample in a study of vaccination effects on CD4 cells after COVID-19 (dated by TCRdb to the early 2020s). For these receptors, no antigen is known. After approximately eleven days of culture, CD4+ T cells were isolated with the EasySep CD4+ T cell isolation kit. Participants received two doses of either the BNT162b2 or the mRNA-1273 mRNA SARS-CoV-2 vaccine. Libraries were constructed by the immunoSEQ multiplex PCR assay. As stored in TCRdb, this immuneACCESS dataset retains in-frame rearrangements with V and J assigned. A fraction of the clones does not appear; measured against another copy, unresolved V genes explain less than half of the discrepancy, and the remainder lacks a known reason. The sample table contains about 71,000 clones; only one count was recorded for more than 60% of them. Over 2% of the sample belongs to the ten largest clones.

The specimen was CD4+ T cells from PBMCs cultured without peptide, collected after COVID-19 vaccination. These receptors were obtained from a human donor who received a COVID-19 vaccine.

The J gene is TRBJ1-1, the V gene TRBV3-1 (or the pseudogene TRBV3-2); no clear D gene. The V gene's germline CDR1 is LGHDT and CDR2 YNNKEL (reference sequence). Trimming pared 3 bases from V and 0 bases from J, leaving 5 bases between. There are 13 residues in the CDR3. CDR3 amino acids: CASSQSLNTEAFF. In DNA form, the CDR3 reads TGTGCCAGCAGCCAGTCATTGAACACTGAAGCTTTCTTT.

The CDR3 protein is CASSQDVLRGGNTEAFF. Here the CDR3 DNA reads TGCGCCAGCAGCCAAGATGTCCTCCGGGGGGGGAACACTGAAGCTTTCTTT. The chain uses TRBV4-3 and TRBJ1-1; TRBD1 might be the D (5 bases). Germline loops: CDR1 LGHNA, CDR2 YSLEER. Trimming took 0 bases from V and 1 from J, leaving 15 bases between them. This CDR3 region has 17 residues.

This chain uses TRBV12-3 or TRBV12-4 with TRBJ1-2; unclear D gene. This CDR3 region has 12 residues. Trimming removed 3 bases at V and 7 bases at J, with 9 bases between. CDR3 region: CASSFALSGYTF. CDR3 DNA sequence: TGTGCCAGCAGTTTTGCTTTAAGTGGCTACACCTTC.

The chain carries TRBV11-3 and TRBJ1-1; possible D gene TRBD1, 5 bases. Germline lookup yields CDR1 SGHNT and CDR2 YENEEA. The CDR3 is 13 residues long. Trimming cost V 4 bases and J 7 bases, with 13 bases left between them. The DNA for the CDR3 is TGTGCCAGCAGCTCGGATCCGGGGGTTGAAGCTTTCTTT. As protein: CASSSDPGVEAFF.

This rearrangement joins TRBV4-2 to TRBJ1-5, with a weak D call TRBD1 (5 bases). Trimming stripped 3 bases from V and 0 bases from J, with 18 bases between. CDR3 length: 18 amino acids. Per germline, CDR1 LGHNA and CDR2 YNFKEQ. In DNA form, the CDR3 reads TGTGCCAGCAGCCAGACATCGGGGCTATTGGGTAGCAATCAGCCCCAGCATTTT. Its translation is CASSQTSGLLGSNQPQHF.

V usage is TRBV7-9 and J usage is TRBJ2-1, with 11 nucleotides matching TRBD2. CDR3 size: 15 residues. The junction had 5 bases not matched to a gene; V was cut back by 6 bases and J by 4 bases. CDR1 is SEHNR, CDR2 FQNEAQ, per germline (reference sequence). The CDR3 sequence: CASRPTSGGYNEQFF. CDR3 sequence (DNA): TGTGCCAGCAGGCCAACTAGCGGGGGTTACAATGAGCAGTTCTTC.

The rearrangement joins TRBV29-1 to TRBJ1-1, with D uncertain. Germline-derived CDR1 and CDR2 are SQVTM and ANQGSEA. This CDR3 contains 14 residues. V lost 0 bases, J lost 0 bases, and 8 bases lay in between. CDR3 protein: CSVEDVQLNTEAFF. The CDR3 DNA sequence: TGCAGCGTTGAAGATGTCCAGTTGAACACTGAAGCTTTCTTT. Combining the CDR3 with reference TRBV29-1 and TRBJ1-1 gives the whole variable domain SAVISQKPSRDICQRGTSLTIQCQVDSQVTMMFWYRQQPGQSLTLIATANQGSEATYESGFVIDKFPISRPNLTFSTLTVSNMSPEDSSIYLCSVEDVQLNTEAFFGQGTRLTVV.

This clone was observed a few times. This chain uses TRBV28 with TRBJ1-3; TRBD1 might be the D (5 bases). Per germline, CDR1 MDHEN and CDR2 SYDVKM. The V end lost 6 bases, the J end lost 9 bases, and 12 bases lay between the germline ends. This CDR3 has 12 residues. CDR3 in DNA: TGTGCCAGCAGAACGACAGCGGGCACCATATATTTT. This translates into CASRTTAGTIYF.

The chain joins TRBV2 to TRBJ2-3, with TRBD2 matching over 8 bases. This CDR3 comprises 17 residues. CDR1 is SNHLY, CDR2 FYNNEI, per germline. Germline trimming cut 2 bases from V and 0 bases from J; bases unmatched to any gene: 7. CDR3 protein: CASSEPPTSESTDTQYF. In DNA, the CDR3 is TGTGCCAGCAGTGAACCGCCGACTAGCGAAAGCACAGATACGCAGTATTTT.

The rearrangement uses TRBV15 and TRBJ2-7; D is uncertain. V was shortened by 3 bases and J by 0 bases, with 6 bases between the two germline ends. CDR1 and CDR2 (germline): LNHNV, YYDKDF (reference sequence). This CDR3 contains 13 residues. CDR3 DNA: TGTGCCACCAGCAGTAGGAGCTCCTACGAGCAGTACGTC. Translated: CATSSRSSYEQYV.

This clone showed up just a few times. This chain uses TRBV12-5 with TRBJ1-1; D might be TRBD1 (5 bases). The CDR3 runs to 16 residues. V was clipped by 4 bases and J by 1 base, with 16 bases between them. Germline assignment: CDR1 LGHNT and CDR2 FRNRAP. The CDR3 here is CASGSGPGLKNTEAFF. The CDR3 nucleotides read TGTGCTAGTGGTTCCGGCCCGGGACTCAAGAACACTGAAGCTTTCTTT.

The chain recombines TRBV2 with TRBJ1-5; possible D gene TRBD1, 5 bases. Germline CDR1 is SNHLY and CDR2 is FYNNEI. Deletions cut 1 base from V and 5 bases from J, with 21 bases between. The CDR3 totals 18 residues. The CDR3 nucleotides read TGTGCCAGCAGTGAAGGGGACTCTTTAGCTTTAGGTCATCAGCCCCAGCATTTT. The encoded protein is CASSEGDSLALGHQPQHF.

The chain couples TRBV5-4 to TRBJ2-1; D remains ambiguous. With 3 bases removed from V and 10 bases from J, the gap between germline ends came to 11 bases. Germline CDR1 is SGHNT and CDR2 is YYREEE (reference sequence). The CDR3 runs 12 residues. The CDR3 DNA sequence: TGTGCCAGCAGCTCTAAGCAAGGCGAGCAGTTCTTC. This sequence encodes CASSSKQGEQFF. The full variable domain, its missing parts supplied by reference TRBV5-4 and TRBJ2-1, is ETGVTQSPTHLIKTRGQQVTLRCSSQSGHNTVSWYQQALGQGPQFIFQYYREEENGRGNFPPRFSGLQFPNYSSELNVNALELDDSALYLCASSSKQGEQFFGPGTRLTVL.

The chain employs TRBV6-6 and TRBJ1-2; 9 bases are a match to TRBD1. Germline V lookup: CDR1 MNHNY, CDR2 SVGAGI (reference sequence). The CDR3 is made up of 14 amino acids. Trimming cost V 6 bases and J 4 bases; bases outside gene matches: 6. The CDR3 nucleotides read TGTGCCAGCAGACTGGGACAGGGTGTCTATGGCTACACCTTC. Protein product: CASRLGQGVYGYTF.

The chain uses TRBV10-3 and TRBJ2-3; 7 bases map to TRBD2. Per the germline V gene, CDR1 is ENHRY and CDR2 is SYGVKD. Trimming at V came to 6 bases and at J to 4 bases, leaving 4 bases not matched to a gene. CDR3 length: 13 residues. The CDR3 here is CAISWDYPDTQYF. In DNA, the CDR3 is TGTGCCATCAGCTGGGACTACCCAGATACGCAGTATTTT.

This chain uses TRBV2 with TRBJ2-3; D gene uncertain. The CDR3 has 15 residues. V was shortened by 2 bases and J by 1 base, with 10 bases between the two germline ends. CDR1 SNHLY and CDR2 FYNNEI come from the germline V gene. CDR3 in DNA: TGTGCCAGCAGTGAAAGCCCACCCGGCACAGATACGCAGTATTTT. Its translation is CASSESPPGTDTQYF.

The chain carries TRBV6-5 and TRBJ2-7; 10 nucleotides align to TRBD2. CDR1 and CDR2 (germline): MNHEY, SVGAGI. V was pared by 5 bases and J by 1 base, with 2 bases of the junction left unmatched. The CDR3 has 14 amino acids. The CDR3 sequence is CASSSGGASYEQYV. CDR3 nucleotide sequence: TGTGCCAGCAGTAGCGGGGGGGCGTCCTACGAGCAGTACGTC.

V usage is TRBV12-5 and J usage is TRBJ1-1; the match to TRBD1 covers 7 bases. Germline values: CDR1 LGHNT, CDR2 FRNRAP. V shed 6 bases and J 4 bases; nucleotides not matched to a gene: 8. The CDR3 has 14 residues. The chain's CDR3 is CASGNDRAGTEAFF. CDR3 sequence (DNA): TGTGCTAGTGGGAACGACAGGGCGGGCACTGAAGCTTTCTTT.

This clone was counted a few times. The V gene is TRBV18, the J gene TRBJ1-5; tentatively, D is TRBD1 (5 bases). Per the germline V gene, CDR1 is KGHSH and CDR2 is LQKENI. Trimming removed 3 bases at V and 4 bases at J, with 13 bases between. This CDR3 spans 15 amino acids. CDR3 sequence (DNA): TGTGCCAGCTCACCCGACAGCCAAGCGAATCAGCCCCAGCATTTT. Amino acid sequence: CASSPDSQANQPQHF.

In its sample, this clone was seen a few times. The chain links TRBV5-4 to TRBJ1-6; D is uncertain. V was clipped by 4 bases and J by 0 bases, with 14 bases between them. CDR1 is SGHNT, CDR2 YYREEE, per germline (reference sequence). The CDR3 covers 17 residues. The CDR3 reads CASSPGGSSSYNSPLHF. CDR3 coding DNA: TGTGCCAGCAGCCCCGGCGGCTCGAGCTCCTATAATTCACCCCTCCACTTT.

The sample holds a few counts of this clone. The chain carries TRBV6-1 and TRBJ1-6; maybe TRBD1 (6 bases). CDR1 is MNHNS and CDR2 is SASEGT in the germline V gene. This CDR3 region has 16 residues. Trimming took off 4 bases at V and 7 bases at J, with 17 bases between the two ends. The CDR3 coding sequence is TGTGCCAGCAGTGTACAGGGAATATCATGGAATTCACCCCTCCACTTT. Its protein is CASSVQGISWNSPLHF.

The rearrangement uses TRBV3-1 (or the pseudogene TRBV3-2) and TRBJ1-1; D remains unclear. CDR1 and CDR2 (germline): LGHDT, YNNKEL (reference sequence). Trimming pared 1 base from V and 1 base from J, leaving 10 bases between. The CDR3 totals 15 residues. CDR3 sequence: CASSQGLRANTEAFF. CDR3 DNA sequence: TGTGCCAGCAGCCAAGGTTTAAGAGCGAACACTGAAGCTTTCTTT.

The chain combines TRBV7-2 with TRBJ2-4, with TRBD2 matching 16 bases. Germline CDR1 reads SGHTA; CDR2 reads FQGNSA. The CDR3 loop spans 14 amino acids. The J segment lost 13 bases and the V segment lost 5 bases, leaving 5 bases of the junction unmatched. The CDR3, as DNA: TGTGCCAGCAGCCTGGGACTAGCGGGGGGGATGCAGTACTTC. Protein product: CASSLGLAGGMQYF.